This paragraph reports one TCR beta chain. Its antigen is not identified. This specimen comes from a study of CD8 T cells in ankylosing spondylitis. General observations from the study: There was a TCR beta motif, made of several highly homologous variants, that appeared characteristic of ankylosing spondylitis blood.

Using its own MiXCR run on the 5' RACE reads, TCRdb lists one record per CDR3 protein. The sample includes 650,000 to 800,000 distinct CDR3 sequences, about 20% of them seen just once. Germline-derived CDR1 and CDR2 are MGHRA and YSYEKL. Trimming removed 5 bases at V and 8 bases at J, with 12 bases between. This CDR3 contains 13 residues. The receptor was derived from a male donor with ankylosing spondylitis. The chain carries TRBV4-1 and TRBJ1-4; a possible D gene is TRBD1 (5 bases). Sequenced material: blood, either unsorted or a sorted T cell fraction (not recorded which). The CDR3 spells CASSVTRGEKLFF. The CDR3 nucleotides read TGCGCCAGCAGCGTGACCCGGGGGGAAAAACTGTTTTTT.